The rows below give T cell receptor beta chains drawn from one sample of a study of Graves' ophthalmopathy and Graves' hyperthyroidism. TCRdb independently ran MiXCR on the multiplex PCR reads; one entry per CDR3 protein. The data show about 340,000 distinct CDR3 sequences, about a sixth seen once. The specimen sequenced was peripheral blood. The receptors here all came from an adult man with Graves' ophthalmopathy. Both conserved end residues are part of each CDR3. D genes are given only for firm matches. Size tells how often a clone was seen (once, few, many) or the class of an expanded clone, and some rows leave it out.

V: TRBV6-1
D: TRBD1
J: TRBJ2-7
size: many
length: 15
CDR3: CASSHHSDRGQEQYF
DNA: TGTGCCAGCAGCCACCACTCGGACAGGGGGCAGGAGCAGTACTTC

V: TRBV20-1
D: -
J: TRBJ2-1
size: many
length: 14
CDR3: CSANRPGTYNEQFF
DNA: TGCAGTGCTAATAGACCTGGCACCTACAATGAGCAGTTCTTC

V: TRBV2
D: -
J: TRBJ2-2
size: many
length: 14
CDR3: CASSDWGPTGELFF
DNA: TGTGCCAGCAGTGACTGGGGCCCTACCGGGGAGCTGTTTTTT

V: TRBV27
D: -
J: TRBJ1-2
size: many
length: 11
CDR3: CASGGVYGYTF
DNA: TGTGCCAGCGGCGGGGTCTATGGCTACACCTTC

V: TRBV30
D: -
J: TRBJ1-1
size: many
length: 11
CDR3: CAWKENTEAFF
DNA: TGTGCCTGGAAAGAGAACACTGAAGCTTTCTTT

V: TRBV4-1
D: TRBD1
J: TRBJ1-6
size: many
length: 16
CDR3: CASSPGQGNAISPLHF
DNA: TGCGCCAGCAGCCCAGGACAGGGTAACGCTATCTCACCCCTCCACTTT

V: TRBV15
D: -
J: TRBJ1-5
size: -
length: 13
CDR3: CATSREANQPQHF
DNA: TGTGCCACCAGCAGAGAAGCTAATCAGCCCCAGCATTTT

V: TRBV6-1
D: TRBD1
J: TRBJ2-7
size: many
length: 15
CDR3: CASSEWRQGSSEQYF
DNA: TGTGCCAGCAGTGAATGGAGACAGGGGTCCTCCGAGCAGTACTTC

V: TRBV29-1
D: -
J: TRBJ2-7
size: many
length: 12
CDR3: CSVDQGPYEQYF
DNA: TGCAGCGTTGACCAGGGCCCCTACGAGCAGTACTTC

V: TRBV13
D: -
J: TRBJ1-1
size: many
length: 15
CDR3: CASSLGRPVNTEAFF
DNA: TGTGCCAGCAGCTTAGGTAGGCCGGTGAACACTGAAGCTTTCTTT

V: TRBV2
D: TRBD2
J: TRBJ2-2
size: many
length: 16
CDR3: CASRRSSGSSTGELFF
DNA: TGTGCCAGCAGGCGCTCTAGCGGGAGTTCTACCGGGGAGCTGTTTTTT

V: TRBV10-3
D: -
J: TRBJ2-4
size: many
length: 15
CDR3: CAISVNGLDGNIQYF
DNA: TGTGCCATCAGTGTGAACGGACTCGATGGGAACATTCAGTACTTC

V: TRBV12-3/TRBV12-4
D: -
J: TRBJ1-3
size: -
length: 14
CDR3: CASSLIGSGNTIYF
DNA: TGTGCCAGCAGTTTGATCGGCTCTGGAAACACCATATATTTT

V: TRBV7-2
D: -
J: TRBJ2-5
size: -
length: 16
CDR3: CASSRGSGRGQETQYF
DNA: TGTGCCAGCAGCCGCGGCAGCGGGCGGGGCCAAGAGACCCAGTACTTC

V: TRBV28
D: -
J: TRBJ1-2
size: many
length: 13
CDR3: CASKRKADYGYTF
DNA: TGTGCCAGCAAAAGGAAGGCAGACTATGGCTACACCTTC

V: TRBV12-3/TRBV12-4
D: -
J: TRBJ1-5
size: many
length: 14
CDR3: CASSFPGGNQPQHF
DNA: TGTGCCAGCAGTTTTCCGGGTGGCAATCAGCCCCAGCATTTT